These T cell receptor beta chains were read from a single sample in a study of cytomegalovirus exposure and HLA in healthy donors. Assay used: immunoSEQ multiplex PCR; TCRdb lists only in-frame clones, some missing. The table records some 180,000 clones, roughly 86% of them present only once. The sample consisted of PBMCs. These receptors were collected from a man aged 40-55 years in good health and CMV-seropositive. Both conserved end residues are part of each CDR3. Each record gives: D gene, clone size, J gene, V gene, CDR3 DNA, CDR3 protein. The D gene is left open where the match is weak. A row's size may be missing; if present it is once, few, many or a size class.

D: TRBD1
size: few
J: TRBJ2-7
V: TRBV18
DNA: TGTGCCAGCTCACCACGGGGGACAGCTACCTACGAGCAGTACTTC
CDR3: CASSPRGTATYEQYF

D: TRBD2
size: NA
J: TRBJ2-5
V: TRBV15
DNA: TGTGCCACCAGCAGGCCCGGCACTAGCGGGAGGGCTGAGACCCAGTACTTC
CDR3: CATSRPGTSGRAETQYF

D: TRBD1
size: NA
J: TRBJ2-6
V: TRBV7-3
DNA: TGTGCCAGCAGCTTAAGAGGGGACAGCGGTTACTCTGGGGCCAACGTCCTGACTTTC
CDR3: CASSLRGDSGYSGANVLTF

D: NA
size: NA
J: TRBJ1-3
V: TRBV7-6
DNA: TGTGCCAGCAGCTTAGGCCCTGACAGAAACTCTGGAAACACCATATATTTT
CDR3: CASSLGPDRNSGNTIYF

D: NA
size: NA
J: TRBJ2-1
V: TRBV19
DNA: TGTGCCAGTAGTATCAGTGGCGGGACCGTCTACAATGAGCAGTTCTTC
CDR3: CASSISGGTVYNEQFF

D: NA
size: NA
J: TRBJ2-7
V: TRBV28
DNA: TGTGCCAGCAGCCTGAGGTACGAGCAGTACTTC
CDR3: CASSLRYEQYF

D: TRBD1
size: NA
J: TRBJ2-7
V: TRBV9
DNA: TGTGCCAGCAGTGGACAGGGAACCTACGAGCAGTACTTC
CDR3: CASSGQGTYEQYF

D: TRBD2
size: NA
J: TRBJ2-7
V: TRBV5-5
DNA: TGTGCCAGCAGCTTGGGGGGGACTAGCGGGTTGTACGAGCAGTACTTC
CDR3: CASSLGGTSGLYEQYF

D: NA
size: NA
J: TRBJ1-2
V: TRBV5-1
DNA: TGCGCCAGCAGCCCCCTGGAGTTTGCCTATGGCTACACCTTC
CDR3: CASSPLEFAYGYTF

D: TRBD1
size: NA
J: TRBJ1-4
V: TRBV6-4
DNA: TGTGCCAGCAGTGACTCCTATCGAGGGACAGGGTCTTCAGTAATAGTGGAAAAACTGTTTTTT
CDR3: CASSDSYRGTGSSVIVEKLFF

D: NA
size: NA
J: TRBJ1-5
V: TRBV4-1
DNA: TGCGCCAGCAGCCTGAGTGCGGGGTTCGGTAGCAATCAGCCCCAGCATTTT
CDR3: CASSLSAGFGSNQPQHF

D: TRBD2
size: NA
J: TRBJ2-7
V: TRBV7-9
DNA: TGTGCCAGCAGCTTCGGGACTAGCGGGTACTACGAGCAGTACTTC
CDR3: CASSFGTSGYYEQYF

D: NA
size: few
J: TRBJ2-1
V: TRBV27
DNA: TGTGCCAGCAGTTTAGAGTCAACCAATGAGCAGTTCTTC
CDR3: CASSLESTNEQFF

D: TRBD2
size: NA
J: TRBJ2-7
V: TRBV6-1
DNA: TGTGCCAGCGGGGGACTAGGGTACGAGCAGTACTTC
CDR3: CASGGLGYEQYF

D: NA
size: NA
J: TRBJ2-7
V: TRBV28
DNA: TGTGCCAGCAGTTCAACAGGGCGGACCTACGAGCAGTACTTC
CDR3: CASSSTGRTYEQYF

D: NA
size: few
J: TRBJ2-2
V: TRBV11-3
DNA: TGTGCCAGCAGCTTAGCCTCGGAGGCGGGGCGCGGGGAGCTGTTTTTT
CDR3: CASSLASEAGRGELFF

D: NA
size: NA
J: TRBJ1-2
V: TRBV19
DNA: TGTGCCAGTAGTATAGGGAACGCGGACTATGGCTACACCTTC
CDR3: CASSIGNADYGYTF

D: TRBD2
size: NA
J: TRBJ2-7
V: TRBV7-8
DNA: TGTGCCAGCAGCCCTGGGAGCGCGGGGGGATGGTACGAGCAGTACTTC
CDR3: CASSPGSAGGWYEQYF

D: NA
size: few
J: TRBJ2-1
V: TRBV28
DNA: TGTGCCAGCAGTACAGGGCTATCCTACAATGAGCAGTTCTTC
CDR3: CASSTGLSYNEQFF

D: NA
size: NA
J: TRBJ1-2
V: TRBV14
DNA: TGTGCCAGCAGCCCTCTCCAGAACTATGGCTACACCTTC
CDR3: CASSPLQNYGYTF

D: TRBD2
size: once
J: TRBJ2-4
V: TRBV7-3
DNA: TGTGCCAGCAGCTTTACTAGCGGGAGTTTGGAGGACATTCAGTACTTC
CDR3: CASSFTSGSLEDIQYF

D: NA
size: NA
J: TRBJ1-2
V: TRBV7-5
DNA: TGTGTCAGAAGGGGGGCTGGGGCCTATGGCTACACCTTC
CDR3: CVRRGAGAYGYTF

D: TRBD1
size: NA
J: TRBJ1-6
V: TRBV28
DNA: TGTGCCAGCAGTTCGGTGGGACAGGGCACTAATTCACCCCTCCACTTT
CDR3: CASSSVGQGTNSPLHF

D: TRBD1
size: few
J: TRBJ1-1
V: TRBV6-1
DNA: TGTGCCAGCACCTCGACAGGGCGGAACACTGAAGCTTTCTTT
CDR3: CASTSTGRNTEAFF

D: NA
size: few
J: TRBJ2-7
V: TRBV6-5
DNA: TGTGCCACCACGCGGGGCGGAAGCTCCTACGAGCAGTACTTC
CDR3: CATTRGGSSYEQYF

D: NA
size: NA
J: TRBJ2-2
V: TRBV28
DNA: TGTGCCAGCAGTCCTCTCAACCCGGGGTATTCGAACACCGGGGAGCTGTTTTTT
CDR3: CASSPLNPGYSNTGELFF

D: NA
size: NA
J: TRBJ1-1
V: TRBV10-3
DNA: TGTGCCATGGGAGGAGGGGCGGGCACTGAAGCTTTCTTT
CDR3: CAMGGGAGTEAFF

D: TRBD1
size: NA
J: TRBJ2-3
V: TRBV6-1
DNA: TGTGCCAGCAGTGAAACCCAGGGGGCCCTAGGTGATACGCAGTATTTT
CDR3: CASSETQGALGDTQYF

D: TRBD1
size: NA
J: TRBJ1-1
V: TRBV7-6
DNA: TGTGCCAGCAGCCCAGGAGGGGGCAGCCCTGAAGCTTTCTTT
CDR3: CASSPGGGSPEAFF

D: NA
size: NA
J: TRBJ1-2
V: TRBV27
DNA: TGTGCCAGCAGTCAGGGGCCATATGGCTACACCTTC
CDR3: CASSQGPYGYTF

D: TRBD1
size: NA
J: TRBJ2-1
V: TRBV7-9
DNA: TGTGCCAGTACCGGGACAGACGACAATGAGCAGTTCTTC
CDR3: CASTGTDDNEQFF

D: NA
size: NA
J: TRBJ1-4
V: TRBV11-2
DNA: TGTGCCAGCGGGACCCAGGCGGGGGGTGAAAAACTGTTTTTT
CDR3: CASGTQAGGEKLFF

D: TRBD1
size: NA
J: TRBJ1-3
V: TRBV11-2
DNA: TGTGCCAGCAGCTTAAGGCCCGTCAGGGGGCGAAACACCATATATTTT
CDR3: CASSLRPVRGRNTIYF

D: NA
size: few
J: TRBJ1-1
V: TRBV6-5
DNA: TGTGCCAGCAGTTCCCAGGCGGGCGTGGACACTGAAGCTTTCTTT
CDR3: CASSSQAGVDTEAFF

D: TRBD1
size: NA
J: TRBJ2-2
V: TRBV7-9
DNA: TGTGCCAGCAGCTTAGCGGGAGGACAGGGAGAGCTGTTTTTT
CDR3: CASSLAGGQGELFF

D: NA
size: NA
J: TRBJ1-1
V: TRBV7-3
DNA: TGTGCCAGCAGCTTAACCGGCGGCTCCTCTGAAGCTTTCTTT
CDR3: CASSLTGGSSEAFF

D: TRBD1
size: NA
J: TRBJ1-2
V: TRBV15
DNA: TGTGCCACCAGCAGCCTCGATACATTGGACAGGGATGGTGGCTACACCTTC
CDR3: CATSSLDTLDRDGGYTF

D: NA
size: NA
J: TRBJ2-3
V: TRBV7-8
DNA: TGTGCCAGCAGCACCAGGGGACGCACAGATACGCAGTATTTT
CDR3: CASSTRGRTDTQYF

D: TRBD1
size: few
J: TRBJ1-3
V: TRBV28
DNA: TGTGCCAGCAGTTTCACAGGGGGATCTGGAAACACCATATATTTT
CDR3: CASSFTGGSGNTIYF

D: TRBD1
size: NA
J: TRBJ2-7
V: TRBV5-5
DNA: TGTGCCAGCAGCTTGAACAGGGGGTACGAGCAGTACTTC
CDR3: CASSLNRGYEQYF

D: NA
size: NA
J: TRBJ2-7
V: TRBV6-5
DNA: TGTGCCAGCAGCCGCGACAGATTCTCCTACGAGCAGTACTTC
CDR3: CASSRDRFSYEQYF

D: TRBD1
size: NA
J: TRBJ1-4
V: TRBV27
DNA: TGTGCCAGCAGGATAACAGGGGCACCAACCGCAACTAATGAAAAACTGTTTTTT
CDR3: CASRITGAPTATNEKLFF

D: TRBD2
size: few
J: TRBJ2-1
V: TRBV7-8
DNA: TGTGCCAGCAGCTTCCTAGCGGACAATGAGCAGTTCTTC
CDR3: CASSFLADNEQFF

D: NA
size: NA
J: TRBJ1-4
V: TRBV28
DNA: TGTGCCAGCAGTTCCCAGGGTTGGAGTGAAAAACTGTTTTTT
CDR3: CASSSQGWSEKLFF

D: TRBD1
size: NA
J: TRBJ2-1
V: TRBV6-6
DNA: TGTGCCAGCAGCCGGACAGGGGGTGAGCAGTTCTTC
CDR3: CASSRTGGEQFF

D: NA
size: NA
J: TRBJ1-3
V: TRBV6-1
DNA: TGTGCCAGCAGCGAATCCCGACAGGTTTCAAGAAACACCATATATTTT
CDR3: CASSESRQVSRNTIYF

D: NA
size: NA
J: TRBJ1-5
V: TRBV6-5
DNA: TGTGCCAGCTCAATACAGGGTGAGAGCAATCAGCCCCAGCATTTT
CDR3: CASSIQGESNQPQHF

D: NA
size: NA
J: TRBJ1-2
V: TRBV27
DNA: TGTGCCAGCAGTTTGCAGGGTACTAACTATGGCTACACCTTC
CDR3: CASSLQGTNYGYTF

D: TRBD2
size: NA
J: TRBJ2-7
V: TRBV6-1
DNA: TGTGCCAGCAGGCCGGGAGGGGACTACGAGCAGTACTTC
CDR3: CASRPGGDYEQYF

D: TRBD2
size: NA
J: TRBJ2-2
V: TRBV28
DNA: TGTGCCAGCAGCACCGGGACTAGCGGACATTCCACCGGGGAGCTGTTTTTT
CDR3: CASSTGTSGHSTGELFF

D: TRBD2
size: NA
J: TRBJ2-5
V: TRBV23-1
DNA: TGCGCCAGCAGTCAAAGAAGAAGGACTAGCGGGAAGAAAGAGACCCAGTACTTC
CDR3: CASSQRRRTSGKKETQYF

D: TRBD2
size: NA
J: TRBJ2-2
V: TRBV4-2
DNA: TGTGCCAGCAGAACCTGGCGGGGGGAGAACACCGGGGAGCTGTTTTTT
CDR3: CASRTWRGENTGELFF

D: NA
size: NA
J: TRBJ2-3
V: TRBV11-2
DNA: TGTGCCAGCAGCTTAGTAGGGGGTCGAACAGATACGCAGTATTTT
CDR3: CASSLVGGRTDTQYF

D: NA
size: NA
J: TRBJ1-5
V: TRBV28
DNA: TGTGCCAGCAGGGCGCCCACAACAGGGTTTATCCAGCATTTT
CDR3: CASRAPTTGFIQHF

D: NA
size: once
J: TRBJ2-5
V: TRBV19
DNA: TGTGCCAGTAGTATGGTTCAGGGTCAAGAGACCCAGTACTTC
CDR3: CASSMVQGQETQYF

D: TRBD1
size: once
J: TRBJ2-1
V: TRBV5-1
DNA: TGCGCCAGCAGCTTGGGGACAGGGAACAATGAGCAGTTCTTC
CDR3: CASSLGTGNNEQFF

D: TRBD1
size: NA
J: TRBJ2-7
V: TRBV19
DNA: TGTGCCAGTAGCCCGACAGGGAGCGCCTACGAGCAGTACTTC
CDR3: CASSPTGSAYEQYF